This TCR beta chain was sequenced in a study of OX40 agonist ivuxolimab in advanced cancers. Overall study context: Three partial responders included one hepatocellular carcinoma patient and two cutaneous melanoma patients.

Clones were read by immunoSEQ multiplex PCR, and TCRdb kept only the in-frame ones, dropping some. The sample holds 81,000 or so clones, around 89% seen once. This clonotype was sampled from an adult with an advanced solid tumor such as melanoma, head and neck, liver or kidney cancer. The sample here was CD4+ or CD8+ T cells sorted from blood, taken in a trial of the OX40 agonist ivuxolimab.

The CDR3 DNA reads TGTGCCAGCAGTTTAGAGAGGAACACTGAAGCTTTCTTT. It specifies CASSLERNTEAFF. V is TRBV28 and J is TRBJ1-1, with D uncertain. The CDR3 runs 13 residues. Germline V gene lookup returns CDR1 MDHEN and CDR2 SYDVKM. The V and J ends lost 2 bases and 1 base respectively, with 5 bases between them.